The clone carrying this TCR beta chain has just one count. Clones were sequenced by immunoSEQ multiplex PCR, and TCRdb holds only the in-frame ones, with some missing. The data hold about 60,000 clones, with approximately 83% observed a single time. The sample originates from a study of blood T cell repertoires in COVID-19. In the study overall: Nucleic acid was either cDNA or gDNA, and it came from T cells, B-cell-depleted T cells, or PBMCs.

The germline CDR1 and CDR2 sequences are SGHRS and YFSETQ. This CDR3 spans 15 amino acids. The V end lost 3 bases, the J end lost 2 bases, and 14 bases lay between the germline ends. The sample was peripheral blood. The TCR originated in a middle-aged man with acute or convalescent COVID-19. The chain uses TRBV5-1 and TRBJ1-2, with a weak D call TRBD1 (6 bases). DNA for the CDR3: TGCGCCAGCAGCTCCGCCATGACAGGAAACTATGGCTACACCTTC. Translating gives CASSSAMTGNYGYTF.